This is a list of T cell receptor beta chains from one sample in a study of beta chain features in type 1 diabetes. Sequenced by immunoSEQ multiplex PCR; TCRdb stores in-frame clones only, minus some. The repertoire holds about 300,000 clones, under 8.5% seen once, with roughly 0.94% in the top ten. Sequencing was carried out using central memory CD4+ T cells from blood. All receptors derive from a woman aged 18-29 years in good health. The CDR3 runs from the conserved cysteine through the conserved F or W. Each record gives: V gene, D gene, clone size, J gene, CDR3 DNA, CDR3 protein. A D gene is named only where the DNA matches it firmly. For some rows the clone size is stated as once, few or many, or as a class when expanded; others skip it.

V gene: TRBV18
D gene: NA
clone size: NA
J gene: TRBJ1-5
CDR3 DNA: TGTGCCAGCTCACCAAGGGGGGCTAGCAATCAGCCCCAGCATTTT
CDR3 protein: CASSPRGASNQPQHF

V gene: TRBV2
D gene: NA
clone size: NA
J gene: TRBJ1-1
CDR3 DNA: TGTGCCAGCAGTGAGCAAGGGACTGAAGCTTTCTTT
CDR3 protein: CASSEQGTEAFF

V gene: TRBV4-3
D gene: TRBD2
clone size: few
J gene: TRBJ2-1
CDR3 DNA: TGCGCCAGCAGCCACCGGGCCGGGGCGGGAGCTTCCAATGAGCAGTTCTTC
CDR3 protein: CASSHRAGAGASNEQFF

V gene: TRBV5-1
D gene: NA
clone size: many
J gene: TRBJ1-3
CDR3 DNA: TGCGCCAGCAGAGACGGACAGGGAAACACCATATATTTT
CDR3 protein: CASRDGQGNTIYF

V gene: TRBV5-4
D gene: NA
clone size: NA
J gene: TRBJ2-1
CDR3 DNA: TGTGCCAGCAGCTTGGGACGGACGGGGTACAATGAGCAGTTCTTC
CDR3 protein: CASSLGRTGYNEQFF

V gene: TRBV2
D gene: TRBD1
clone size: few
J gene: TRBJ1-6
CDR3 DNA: TGTGCCAGCAGGACAGGGGGCACGGGCTTTAATTCACCCCTCCACTTT
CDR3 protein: CASRTGGTGFNSPLHF

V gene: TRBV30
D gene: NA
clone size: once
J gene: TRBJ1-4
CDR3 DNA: TGTGCCTGGAGTGTACTCGGGGGGCTAGGAGAAAAACTGTTTTTT
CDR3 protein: CAWSVLGGLGEKLFF

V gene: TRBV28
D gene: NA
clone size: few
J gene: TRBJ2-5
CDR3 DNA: TGTGCCAGCAGTCCCGCGGGCCCCGGGACCCAGTACTTC
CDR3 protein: CASSPAGPGTQYF

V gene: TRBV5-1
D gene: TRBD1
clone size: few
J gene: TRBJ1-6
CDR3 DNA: TGCGCCAGCAGCCCCACTCCCCCCGGGACAGGGGGCGATTCACCCCTCCACTTT
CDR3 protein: CASSPTPPGTGGDSPLHF

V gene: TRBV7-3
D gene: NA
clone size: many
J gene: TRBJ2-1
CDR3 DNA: TGTGCCAGCAGCTTAACCCCATCAGTCCATGAGCAGTTCTTC
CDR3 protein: CASSLTPSVHEQFF

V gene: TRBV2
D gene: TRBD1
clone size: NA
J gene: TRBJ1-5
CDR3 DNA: TGTGCCAGCAGTGAAGACAGGGGGCGCGCCTTTCGGCATTTT
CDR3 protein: CASSEDRGRAFRHF

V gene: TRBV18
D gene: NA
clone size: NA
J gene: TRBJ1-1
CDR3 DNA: TGTGCCAGCTCACCAGGGCGATCGAGACGCACTGAAGCTTTCTTT
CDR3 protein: CASSPGRSRRTEAFF

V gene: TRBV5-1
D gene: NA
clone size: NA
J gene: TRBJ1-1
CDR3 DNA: TGCGCCAGCAGCCTAAAGGGTTCGGGGGACACTGAAGCTTTCTTT
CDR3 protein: CASSLKGSGDTEAFF

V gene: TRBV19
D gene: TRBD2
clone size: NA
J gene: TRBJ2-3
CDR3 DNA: TGTGCCAGTAGTATAGGACTAGCTCAGCCCACAGATACGCAGTATTTT
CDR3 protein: CASSIGLAQPTDTQYF

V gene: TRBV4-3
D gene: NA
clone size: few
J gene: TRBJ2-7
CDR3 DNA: TGCGCCAGCAGCCAAAGTGGGCAGTTCTACGAGCAGTACTTC
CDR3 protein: CASSQSGQFYEQYF

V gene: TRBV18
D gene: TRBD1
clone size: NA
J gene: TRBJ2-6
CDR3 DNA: TGTGCCAGCTCACCAGACAGGGCGGGGGCCAACGTCCTGACTTTC
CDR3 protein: CASSPDRAGANVLTF

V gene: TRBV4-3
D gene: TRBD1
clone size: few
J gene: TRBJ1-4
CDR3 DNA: TGCGCCAGCAGCGTTCAGACAGGGTACAATGAAAAACTGTTTTTT
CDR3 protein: CASSVQTGYNEKLFF

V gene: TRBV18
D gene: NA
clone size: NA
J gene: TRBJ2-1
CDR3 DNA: TGTGCCAGCTCAACAGAGACCTACAATGAGCAGTTCTTC
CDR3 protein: CASSTETYNEQFF

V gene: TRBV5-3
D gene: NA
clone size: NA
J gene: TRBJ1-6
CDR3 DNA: TGTGCCAGATCCGTACAGAATTCACCCCTCCACTTT
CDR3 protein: CARSVQNSPLHF

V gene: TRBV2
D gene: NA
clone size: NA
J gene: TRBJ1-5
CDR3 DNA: TGTGCCAGCAGTGGTGGCAATCAGCCCCAGCATTTT
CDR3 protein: CASSGGNQPQHF

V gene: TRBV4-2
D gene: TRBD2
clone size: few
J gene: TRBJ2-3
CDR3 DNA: TGTGCCAGCAGCCAAGGGTCGACTAGCGGGGGTTGGGATACGCAGTATTTT
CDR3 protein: CASSQGSTSGGWDTQYF

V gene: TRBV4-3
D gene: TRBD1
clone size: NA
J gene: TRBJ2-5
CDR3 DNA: TGCGCCAGCAGCCACTTAGGGACAGAAGAGACCCAGTACTTC
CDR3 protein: CASSHLGTEETQYF

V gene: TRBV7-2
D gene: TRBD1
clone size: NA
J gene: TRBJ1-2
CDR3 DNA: TGTGCCAGCAGCGGACAGGGCTATGGCTACACCTTC
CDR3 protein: CASSGQGYGYTF

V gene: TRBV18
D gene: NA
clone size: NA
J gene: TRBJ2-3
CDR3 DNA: TGTGCCAGCTCACCGGGAGATACGCAGTATTTT
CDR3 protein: CASSPGDTQYF

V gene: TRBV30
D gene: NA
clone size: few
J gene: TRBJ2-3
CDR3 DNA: TGTGCCTGGATCCCAGTGTGGAGTGGGAGGAGGGATACGCAGTATTTT
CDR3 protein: CAWIPVWSGRRDTQYF

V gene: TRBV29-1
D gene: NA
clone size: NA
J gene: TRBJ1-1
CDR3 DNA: TGCAGCGGCCCCTACCCCCCTGACACTGAAGCTTTCTTT
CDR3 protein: CSGPYPPDTEAFF

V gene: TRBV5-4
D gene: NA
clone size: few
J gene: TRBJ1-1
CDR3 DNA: TGTGCCAGCAGAACCCCCGGGACAATGAACACTGAAGCTTTCTTT
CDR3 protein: CASRTPGTMNTEAFF

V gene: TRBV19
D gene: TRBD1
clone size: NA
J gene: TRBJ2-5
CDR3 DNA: TGCGCCAGCCACCCTACAGGGGCCCAAGAGACCCAGTACTTC
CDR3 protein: CASHPTGAQETQYF

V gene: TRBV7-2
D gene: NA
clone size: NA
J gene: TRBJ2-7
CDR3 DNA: TGTGCCAGCACCCAACCGGGACCCTACGAGCAGTACTTC
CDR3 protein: CASTQPGPYEQYF

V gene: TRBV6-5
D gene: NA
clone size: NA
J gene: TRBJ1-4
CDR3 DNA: TGTGCCAGCAGTTACTCGGGGGCGCTGAGTGAAAAACTGTTTTTT
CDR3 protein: CASSYSGALSEKLFF

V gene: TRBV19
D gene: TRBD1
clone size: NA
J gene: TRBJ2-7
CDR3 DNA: TGTGCCAGTCAAGCCGGGACAGGGGGAATGGTTGGCTACGAGCAGTACTTC
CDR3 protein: CASQAGTGGMVGYEQYF

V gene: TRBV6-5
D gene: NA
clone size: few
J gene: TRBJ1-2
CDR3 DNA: TGTGCCAGCAGCCCCGGGCCGAACCGCTACACCTTC
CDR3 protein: CASSPGPNRYTF

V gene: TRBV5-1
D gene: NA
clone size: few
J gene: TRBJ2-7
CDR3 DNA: TGCGCCAGCAGCCCTGGGACGGCGGATACCTACGAGCAGTACTTC
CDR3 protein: CASSPGTADTYEQYF

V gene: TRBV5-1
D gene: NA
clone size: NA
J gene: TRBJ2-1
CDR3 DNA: TGCGCCAGCAGCTTAGGTGGCTTGAATGAGCAGTTCTTC
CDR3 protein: CASSLGGLNEQFF

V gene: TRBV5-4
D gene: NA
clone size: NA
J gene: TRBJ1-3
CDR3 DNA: TGTGCCAGCAGCCCAAACGGCGGCGGAGGAAACACCATATATTTT
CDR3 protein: CASSPNGGGGNTIYF

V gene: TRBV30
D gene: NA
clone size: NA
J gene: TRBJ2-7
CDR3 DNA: TGTGCCTGGAGTTTGGGGGGTATTTTGTCCTACGAGCAGTACTTC
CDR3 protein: CAWSLGGILSYEQYF

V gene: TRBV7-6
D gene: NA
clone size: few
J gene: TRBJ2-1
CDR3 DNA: TGTGCCAGCAGGGAACAAGTTGGGGGTGAGCAGTTCTTC
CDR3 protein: CASREQVGGEQFF

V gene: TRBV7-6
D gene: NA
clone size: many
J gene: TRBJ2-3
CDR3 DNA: TGTGCCAGCAGCTTAGCACCGACCGTGGCAGATACGCAGTATTTT
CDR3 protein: CASSLAPTVADTQYF

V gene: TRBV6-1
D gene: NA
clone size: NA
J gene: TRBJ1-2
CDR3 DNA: TGTGCCAGCAGTGAACTTAGGGGACTCTATGGCTACACCTTC
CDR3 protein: CASSELRGLYGYTF

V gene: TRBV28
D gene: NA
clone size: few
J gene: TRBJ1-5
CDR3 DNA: TGTGCCACCCTACCAGGGCAGGTTAGAAATCAGCCCCAGCATTTT
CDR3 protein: CATLPGQVRNQPQHF

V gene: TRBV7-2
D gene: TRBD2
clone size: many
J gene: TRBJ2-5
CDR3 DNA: TGTGCCAGCAGCTTAGGGGGACTAGCGGGAGCGTTGGAGACCCAGTACTTC
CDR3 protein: CASSLGGLAGALETQYF

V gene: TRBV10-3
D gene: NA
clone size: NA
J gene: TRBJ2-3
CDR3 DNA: TGTGCCATCAGTGAGAACGACGCTCCTCTGACGCAGTATTTT
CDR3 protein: CAISENDAPLTQYF

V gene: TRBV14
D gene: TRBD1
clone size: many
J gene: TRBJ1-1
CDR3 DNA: TGTGCCAGCAGCCGGGACAGGGAAACTGAAGCTTTCTTT
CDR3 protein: CASSRDRETEAFF

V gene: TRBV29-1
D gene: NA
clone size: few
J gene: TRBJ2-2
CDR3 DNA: TGCAGCGCCGTAAGGAGGAGGACCGGGGAGCTGTTTTTT
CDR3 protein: CSAVRRRTGELFF

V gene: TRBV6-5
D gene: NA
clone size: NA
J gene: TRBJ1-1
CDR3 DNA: TGTGCCAGCCGCGGAGGTTTGAACACTGAAGCTTTCTTT
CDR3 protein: CASRGGLNTEAFF

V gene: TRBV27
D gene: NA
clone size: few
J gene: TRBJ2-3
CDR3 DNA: TGTGCCAGCAGTTTAAGGGATGGCGGCACAGATACGCAGTATTTT
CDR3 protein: CASSLRDGGTDTQYF

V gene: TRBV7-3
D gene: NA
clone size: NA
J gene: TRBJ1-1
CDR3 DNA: TGTGCCAGCAGCTTGAATGGGAGGGGTCAAATGAACACTGAAGCTTTCTTT
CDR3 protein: CASSLNGRGQMNTEAFF

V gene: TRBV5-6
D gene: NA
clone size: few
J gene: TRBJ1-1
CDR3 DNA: TGTGCCAGCAGCTTGAAGGTAGAAGCTTTCTTT
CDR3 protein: CASSLKVEAFF

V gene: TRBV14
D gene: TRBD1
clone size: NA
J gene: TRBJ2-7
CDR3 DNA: TGTGCCAGCAGCCCGACAGGGCGAAACTACGAGCAGTACTTC
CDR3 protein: CASSPTGRNYEQYF

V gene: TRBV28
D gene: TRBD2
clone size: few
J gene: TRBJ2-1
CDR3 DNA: TGTGCCAGCAGTTTACCCGGGACTAGGGTTTACAATGAGCAGTTCTTC
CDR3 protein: CASSLPGTRVYNEQFF

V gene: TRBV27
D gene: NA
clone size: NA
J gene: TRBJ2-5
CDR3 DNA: TGTGCCAGCAGTTTAGGGTTTGTCGAGACAGCAAAAGAGACCCAGTACTTC
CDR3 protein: CASSLGFVETAKETQYF

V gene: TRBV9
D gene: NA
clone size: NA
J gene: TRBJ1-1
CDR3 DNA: TGTGCCAGCAGCGGAGCATTGTGGAACACTGAAGCTTTCTTT
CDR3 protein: CASSGALWNTEAFF